The 28 T cell receptor beta chains below were found in one sample sequenced in a study of cytomegalovirus exposure and HLA in healthy donors. Primers for the PCR totalled 60 Vbeta and 13 Jbeta. TCRdb's table, derived via immunoSEQ multiplex PCR, lists solely in-frame clones and lacks some. The sample lists more than 110,000 clones; 75% were seen once. Sequenced sample: PBMCs. The receptors here all came from a man aged 25-45 years in good health and CMV-seronegative.

The chain employs TRBV18 and TRBJ1-1, with D possibly matching TRBD1 (6 bases). This CDR3 has 14 residues. V dropped 5 bases and J dropped 5 bases, with 15 bases sitting between them. Germline loops: CDR1 KGHSH, CDR2 LQKENI. The CDR3 nucleotides are TGTGCCAGCTCAACACTCCCAGGGGAGACTGAAGCTTTCTTT. It specifies CASSTLPGETEAFF. The whole variable domain, remainder taken from reference TRBV18 and TRBJ1-1, is NAGVMQNPRHLVRRRGQEARLRCSPMKGHSHVYWYRQLPEEGLKFMVYLQKENIIDESGMPKERFSAEFPKEGPSILRIQQVVRGDSAAYFCASSTLPGETEAFFGQGTRLTVV.

The gene calls are TRBV9 and TRBJ2-7; no clear D. The CDR3 is made up of 16 amino acids. Germline V CDR1 and CDR2: SGDLS, YYNGEE. The V and J ends lost 4 bases and 1 base respectively, with 18 bases between them. This CDR3 is CASSPLPRGNSYEQYF. The CDR3 DNA follows: TGTGCCAGCAGCCCTCTCCCTAGAGGTAATTCCTACGAGCAGTACTTC.

V is TRBV5-1 and J is TRBJ1-2, with D perhaps matching TRBD1 (6 bases). The CDR3 is 14 residues long. CDR1 SGHRS and CDR2 YFSETQ come from the germline V gene. The V gene lost 2 bases and the J gene lost 3 bases, with 11 bases spanning the gap. This CDR3 is CASSFGGGDYGYTF. In DNA, the CDR3 is TGCGCCAGCAGCTTTGGGGGGGGCGACTATGGCTACACCTTC.

J is TRBJ2-3 and V is TRBV28; the match to TRBD2 covers 14 bases. The junction had 6 bases not matched to a gene; V was cut back by 4 bases and J by 0 bases. Germline loops: CDR1 MDHEN, CDR2 SYDVKM. The CDR3 runs 18 residues. The CDR3 DNA reads as TGTGCCAGCAGTTCGACTAGCGGGAGGGCCGAGAGCACAGATACGCAGTATTTT. Translated: CASSSTSGRAESTDTQYF.

The chain combines TRBV10-3 with TRBJ2-4; D is possibly TRBD1 (5 bases). Germline CDR1 reads ENHRY; CDR2 reads SYGVKD. CDR3 size: 16 residues. Trimming shortened V by 2 bases and J by 1 base, and 12 bases separated the two germline ends. DNA for the CDR3: TGTGCCATCAGTGAGGTCTTCAAGGGGGCCAAAAACATTCAGTACTTC. Protein: CAISEVFKGAKNIQYF.

The rearrangement joins TRBV29-1 to TRBJ2-7, with D possibly TRBD1 on 5 matching bases. This CDR3 has 13 amino acids. Germline CDR1 and CDR2: SQVTM and ANQGSEA. The V and J ends lost 1 base and 3 bases respectively, with 10 bases between them. This chain's CDR3 is CSVEGQQDYEQYF. Here the CDR3 DNA reads TGCAGCGTTGAAGGACAGCAAGACTACGAGCAGTACTTC.

The chain couples TRBV7-9 to TRBJ1-2; D remains unclear. Germline V gene lookup returns CDR1 SEHNR and CDR2 FQNEAQ (reference sequence). The CDR3 has 12 amino acids. V was pared by 5 bases and J by 0 bases, with 4 bases between. For the CDR3, the DNA is TGTGCCAGCAGCCTATCTAACTATGGCTACACCTTC. Its translation is CASSLSNYGYTF. The variable domain in full, with the rest retrieved from reference TRBV7-9 and TRBJ1-2, is DTGVSQNPRHKITKRGQNVTFRCDPISEHNRLYWYRQTLGQGPEFLTYFQNEAQLEKSRLLSDRFSAERPKGSFSTLEIQRTEQGDSAMYLCASSLSNYGYTFGSGTRLTVV.

The V gene is TRBV21-1, the J gene TRBJ1-1. TRBV21-1 is a listed pseudogene. The CDR3 runs 17 residues. This chain's CDR3 is CASSKKDGTAGVGEAFF. CDR3 nucleotides: TGTGCCAGCAGCAAAAAGGACGGGACTGCGGGGGTCGGTGAAGCTTTCTTT.

In its sample, this clone was seen once. This chain uses TRBV5-4 with TRBJ2-7; 12 bases match TRBD2. CDR1 and CDR2 from the germline V gene are SGHNT and YYREEE (reference sequence). This CDR3 has 15 amino acids. V trimming: 4 bases; J trimming: 5 bases; junction bases outside the gene matches: 7. The CDR3, as DNA: TGTGCCAGCAGCCTGACTAGCGGGAGTAGCAACGAGCAGTACTTC. Its protein is CASSLTSGSSNEQYF.

This chain joins TRBV28 and TRBJ1-4, with D possibly being TRBD1 (6 bases). V shed 3 bases and J shed 8 bases, with 19 bases lying between them. This CDR3 spans 16 amino acids. CDR1 and CDR2 (germline): MDHEN, SYDVKM. In nucleotides, the CDR3 is TGTGCCAGCAGTTTCGGCAGGGGAACGGGTAAAGAAAAACTGTTTTTT. Translation gives CASSFGRGTGKEKLFF.

This clone was counted a few times. This chain uses TRBV4-2 with TRBJ2-7; 8 bases align to TRBD1. V was clipped by 0 bases and J by 5 bases; unmatched bases: 9. The CDR3 totals 16 residues. The germline CDR1 and CDR2 sequences are LGHNA and YNFKEQ. This chain's CDR3 is CASSQEPGGPGNEQYF. The CDR3 bases are TGTGCCAGCAGCCAAGAACCAGGGGGCCCGGGGAACGAGCAGTACTTC.

This clone was observed a few times. The rearrangement joins TRBV15 to TRBJ2-3; 8 nucleotides line up with TRBD2. CDR3 size: 15 residues. Germline CDR1 is LNHNV and CDR2 is YYDKDF (reference sequence). V was pared by 7 bases and J by 8 bases, with 14 bases of the junction left unmatched. The CDR3 here is CATKFWSGSTGTQYF. DNA for the CDR3: TGTGCCACCAAATTTTGGAGCGGGAGTACCGGTACGCAGTATTTT.

Note on this clone: At one end the junction does not follow the germline gene, possibly because of a read error. The genes are TRBV7-7 and TRBJ2-2; TRBD1 might be the D (6 bases). Germline CDR1 SSHAT, CDR2 FNYEAQ (reference sequence). The CDR3 contains 14 residues. The CDR3 spells CASSTHRAPGELFF. DNA for the CDR3: TGTGCTAGCAGCACCCACAGGGCCCCCGGGGAGCTGTTTTTT.

This clone turned up a few times. The chain combines TRBV5-8 with TRBJ1-5; 8 nucleotides align to TRBD1. The CDR3 has 16 residues. V trimming: 3 bases; J trimming: 6 bases; junction bases outside the gene matches: 11. Germline assignment: CDR1 SGHTS and CDR2 YDEGEE. The CDR3 DNA reads TGTGCCAGCAGCTGGTATGCAGGGGGCATGCGTCAGCCCCAGCATTTT. Protein product: CASSWYAGGMRQPQHF.

The CDR3 nucleotides read TGTGCCAGCAGTGCCCCTAGCGGACCCTCCTACGAGCAGTACTTC. This sequence encodes CASSAPSGPSYEQYF. The chain joins TRBV6-1 to TRBJ2-7; 7 bases line up with TRBD2. Trimming at V came to 4 bases and at J to 0 bases, leaving 6 bases not matched to a gene. The CDR3 loop spans 15 amino acids. Germline V lookup: CDR1 MNHNS, CDR2 SASEGT.

V usage is TRBV27 and J usage is TRBJ1-2, with D unresolved. The CDR3 has 11 residues. Trimming cost V 11 bases and J 6 bases, with 13 bases left between them. Germline CDR1 MNHEY, CDR2 SMNVEV (reference sequence). For the CDR3, the DNA is TGTGCCGTCCTCCACGGGAATGGCTACACCTTC. Translating gives CAVLHGNGYTF.

The chain carries TRBV5-8 and TRBJ2-7; TRBD2 is a possible D gene (6 bases). V gave up 0 bases and J gave up 4 bases, with 14 bases separating them. Germline V gene lookup returns CDR1 SGHTS and CDR2 YDEGEE. CDR3 size: 15 residues. The chain's CDR3 is CASSLAGDGMYEQYF. Written as DNA, the CDR3 is TGTGCCAGCAGCTTGGCGGGGGACGGGATGTACGAGCAGTACTTC.

In its sample, this clone was seen a few times. The chain joins TRBV27 to TRBJ1-1; a weak D match, TRBD1 (5 bases). V was pared by 2 bases and J by 1 base, with 5 bases between. The CDR3 has 13 amino acids. Germline V gene lookup returns CDR1 MNHEY and CDR2 SMNVEV (reference sequence). The CDR3, as DNA: TGTGCCAGCAGTTTACAGGGGAACACTGAAGCTTTCTTT. This translates into CASSLQGNTEAFF.

The chain is built from TRBV14 and TRBJ1-3; D is uncertain. Trimming took 5 bases from V and 0 from J, leaving 8 bases between them. The length of the CDR3 is 14 residues. Germline V lookup: CDR1 SGHDN, CDR2 FVKESK. Here the CDR3 DNA reads TGTGCCAGCAGCGCGGCGAACTCTGGAAACACCATATATTTT. Protein sequence: CASSAANSGNTIYF. The variable domain in full, completed from reference TRBV14 and TRBJ1-3, reads EAGVTQFPSHSVIEKGQTVTLRCDPISGHDNLYWYRRVMGKEIKFLLHFVKESKQDESGMPNNRFLAERTGGTYSTLKVQPAELEDSGVYFCASSAANSGNTIYFGEGSWLTVV.

The chain uses TRBV30 and TRBJ1-1; a weak D match, TRBD1 (5 bases). Germline V gene lookup returns CDR1 GTSNPN and CDR2 SVGIG (reference sequence). The V and J ends lost 4 bases and 1 base respectively, with 7 bases between them. The CDR3 sequence is 12 residues long. This CDR3 reads CAWTQGNTEAFF. CDR3 DNA: TGTGCCTGGACCCAGGGGAACACTGAAGCTTTCTTT.

The chain links TRBV7-2 to TRBJ2-7, with 9 bases lining up with TRBD1. Germline trimming cut 5 bases from V and 2 bases from J; bases unmatched to any gene: 7. The CDR3 contains 15 residues. Germline assignment: CDR1 SGHTA and CDR2 FQGNSA. The CDR3 reads CASSVTGGIAYEQYF. CDR3 nucleotides: TGTGCCAGCAGCGTGACAGGGGGAATAGCCTACGAGCAGTACTTC.

This chain joins TRBV5-6 and TRBJ2-7; possibly TRBD2 for D (6 bases). This CDR3 spans 12 amino acids. CDR1 and CDR2 (germline): SGHDT, YYEEEE. Between the trimmed V and J ends, which lost 3 bases and 9 bases, there was a span of 13 bases. For the CDR3, the DNA is TGTGCCAGCAGCTGGGGGGACTCTGCGCAGTACTTC. Translation: CASSWGDSAQYF.

This sequence joins TRBV2 and TRBJ1-2; the D gene is possibly TRBD1 (6 bases). CDR1 SNHLY and CDR2 FYNNEI come from the germline V gene. This CDR3 has 18 amino acids. Between the trimmed V and J ends, which lost 4 bases and 8 bases, there was a span of 29 bases. CDR3 sequence (DNA): TGTGCCAGCAGTGCTACTAGTAGGGTCGTTTCAGGGGAGAAGGGCTACACCTTC. Translated: CASSATSRVVSGEKGYTF.

The chain recombines TRBV28 with TRBJ1-5, with 9 bases that match TRBD1. The CDR3 length is 15 residues. V gave up 4 bases and J gave up 5 bases; unmatched junction bases: 6. The V gene's germline CDR1 is MDHEN and CDR2 SYDVKM. This CDR3 is CASSSMDRGHQPQHF. The CDR3 DNA reads TGTGCCAGCAGTTCTATGGACAGGGGACATCAGCCCCAGCATTTT.

This chain links TRBV28 with TRBJ1-5; D remains unclear. CDR3 length: 12 residues. Germline CDR1 reads MDHEN; CDR2 reads SYDVKM. The V gene lost 5 bases and the J gene lost 4 bases, with 6 bases spanning the gap. CDR3: CASSVLNQPQHF. The CDR3 bases are TGTGCCAGCAGTGTCCTTAATCAGCCCCAGCATTTT.

This chain connects TRBV4-2 to TRBJ2-3; maybe TRBD2 (5 bases). In germline, CDR1 is LGHNA, CDR2 YNFKEQ. The CDR3 loop spans 17 amino acids. Trimming left V 0 bases short and J 2 bases short, with 15 bases between. The CDR3 DNA reads TGTGCCAGCAGCCAAGATGGCGCGGGTACGACCACAGATACGCAGTATTTT. This codes for CASSQDGAGTTTDTQYF.

The genes are TRBV6-5 and TRBJ2-6; D remains ambiguous. The V and J ends lost 2 bases and 0 bases respectively, with 2 bases between them. Germline CDR1 and CDR2: MNHEY and SVGAGI. This CDR3 comprises 14 residues. The CDR3 sequence: CASSYLSGANVLTF. CDR3 coding DNA: TGTGCCAGCAGTTACCTCTCTGGGGCCAACGTCCTGACTTTC.

The chain couples TRBV19 to TRBJ2-3; possibly TRBD2 for D (6 bases). The germline V gene has CDR1 LNHDA and CDR2 SQIVND (reference sequence). This CDR3 has 14 residues. V was trimmed by 6 bases and J by 3 bases, leaving 13 bases between them. The CDR3 spells CASSRDGGTDTQYF. The CDR3 coding sequence is TGTGCCAGTAGCCGGGACGGGGGAACAGATACGCAGTATTTT.